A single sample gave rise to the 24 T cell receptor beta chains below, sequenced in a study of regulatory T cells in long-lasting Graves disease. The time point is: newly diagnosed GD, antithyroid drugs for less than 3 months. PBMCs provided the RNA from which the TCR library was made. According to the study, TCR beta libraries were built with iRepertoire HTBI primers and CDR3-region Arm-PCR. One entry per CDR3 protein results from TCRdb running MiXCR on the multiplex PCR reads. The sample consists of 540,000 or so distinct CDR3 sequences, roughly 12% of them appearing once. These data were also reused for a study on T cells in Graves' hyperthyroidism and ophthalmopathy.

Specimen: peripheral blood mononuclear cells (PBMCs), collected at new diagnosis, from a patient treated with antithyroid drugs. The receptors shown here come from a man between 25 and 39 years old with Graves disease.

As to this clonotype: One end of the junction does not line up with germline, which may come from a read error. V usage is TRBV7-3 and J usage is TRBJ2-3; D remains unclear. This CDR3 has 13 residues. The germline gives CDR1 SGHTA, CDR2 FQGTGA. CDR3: CASGEGLADTRYF. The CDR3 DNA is TGTGCCAGCGGCGAAGGGTTAGCAGATACGCGGTATTTT.

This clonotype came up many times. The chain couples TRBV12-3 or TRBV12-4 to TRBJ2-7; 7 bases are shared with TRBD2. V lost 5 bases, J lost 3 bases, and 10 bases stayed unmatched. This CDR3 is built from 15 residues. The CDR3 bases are TGTGCCAGCAGTGTCGGGAACGGGAGGAACTACGAGCAGTACTTC. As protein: CASSVGNGRNYEQYF.

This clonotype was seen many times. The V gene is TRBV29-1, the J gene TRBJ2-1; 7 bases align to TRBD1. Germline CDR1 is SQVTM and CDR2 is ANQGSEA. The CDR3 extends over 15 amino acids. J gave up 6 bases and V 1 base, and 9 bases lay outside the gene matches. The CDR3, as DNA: TGCAGCGTTGAAGTGTACGACAGGGATGTCAATGAGCAGTTCTTC. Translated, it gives CSVEVYDRDVNEQFF.

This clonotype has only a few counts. The CDR3 is CASSFLVDYGYTF. The CDR3 DNA reads as TGTGCCAGCAGTTTTTTAGTCGACTATGGCTACACCTTC. The gene calls are TRBV12-3 or TRBV12-4 and TRBJ1-2, with D unclear. The CDR3 spans 13 residues. With 3 bases removed from V and 3 bases from J, the gap between germline ends came to 8 bases.

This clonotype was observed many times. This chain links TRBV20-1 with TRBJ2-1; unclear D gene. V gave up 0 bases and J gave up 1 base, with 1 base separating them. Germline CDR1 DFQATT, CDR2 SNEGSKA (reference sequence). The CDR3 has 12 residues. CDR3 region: CSARESYNEQFF. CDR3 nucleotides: TGCAGTGCTAGAGAATCCTACAATGAGCAGTTCTTC.

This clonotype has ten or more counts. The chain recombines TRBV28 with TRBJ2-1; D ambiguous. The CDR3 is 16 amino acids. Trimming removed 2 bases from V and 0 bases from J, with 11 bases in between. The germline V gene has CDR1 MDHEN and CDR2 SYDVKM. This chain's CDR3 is CASSLARPPSYNEQFF. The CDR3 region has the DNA TGTGCCAGCAGTTTAGCGCGGCCGCCCTCCTACAATGAGCAGTTCTTC.

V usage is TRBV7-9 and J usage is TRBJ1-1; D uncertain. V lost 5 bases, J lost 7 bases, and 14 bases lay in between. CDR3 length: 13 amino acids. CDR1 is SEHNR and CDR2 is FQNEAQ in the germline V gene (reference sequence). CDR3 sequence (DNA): TGTGCCAGCAGCGAGAGTGGAGGAAATGAAGCTTTCTTT. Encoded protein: CASSESGGNEAFF.

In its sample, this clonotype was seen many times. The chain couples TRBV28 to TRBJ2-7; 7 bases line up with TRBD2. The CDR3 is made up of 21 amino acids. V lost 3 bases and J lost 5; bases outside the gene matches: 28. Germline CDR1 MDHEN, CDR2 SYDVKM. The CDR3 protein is CASSLGPWGGGPLSTTDEQYF. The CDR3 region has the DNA TGTGCCAGCAGTTTGGGGCCTTGGGGGGGAGGGCCTCTGTCTACTACTGACGAGCAGTACTTC.

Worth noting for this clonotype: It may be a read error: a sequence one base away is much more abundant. The CDR3 sequence is CAIGVPDRYNEQFF. DNA for the CDR3: TGTGCCATCGGTGTTCCGGACCGGTACAATGAGCAGTTCTTC. The rearrangement links TRBV10-3 to TRBJ2-1; D unresolved. The CDR3 loop spans 14 amino acids. The V end was cut by 8 bases, the J end by 4 bases, with 15 bases between. Germline V lookup: CDR1 ENHRY, CDR2 SYGVKD.

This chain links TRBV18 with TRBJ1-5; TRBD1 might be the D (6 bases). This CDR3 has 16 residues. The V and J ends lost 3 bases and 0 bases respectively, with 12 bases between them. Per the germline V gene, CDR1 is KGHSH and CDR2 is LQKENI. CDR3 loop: CASSPRDRSSNQPQHF. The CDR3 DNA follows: TGTGCCAGCTCACCTCGAGACAGGTCTAGCAATCAGCCCCAGCATTTT.

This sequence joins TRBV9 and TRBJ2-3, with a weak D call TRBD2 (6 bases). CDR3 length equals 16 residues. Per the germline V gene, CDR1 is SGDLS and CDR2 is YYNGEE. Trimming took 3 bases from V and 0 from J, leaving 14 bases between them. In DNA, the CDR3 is TGTGCCAGCAGCGGCGGGACTTTTACTAGCACAGATACGCAGTATTTT. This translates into CASSGGTFTSTDTQYF.

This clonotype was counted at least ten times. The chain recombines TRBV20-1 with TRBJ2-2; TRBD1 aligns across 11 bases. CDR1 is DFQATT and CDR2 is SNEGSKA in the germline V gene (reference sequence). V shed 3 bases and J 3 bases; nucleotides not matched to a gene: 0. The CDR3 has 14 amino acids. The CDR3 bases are TGCAGTGCTAGGGGACAGGGGGACACCGGGGAGCTGTTTTTT. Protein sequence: CSARGQGDTGELFF.

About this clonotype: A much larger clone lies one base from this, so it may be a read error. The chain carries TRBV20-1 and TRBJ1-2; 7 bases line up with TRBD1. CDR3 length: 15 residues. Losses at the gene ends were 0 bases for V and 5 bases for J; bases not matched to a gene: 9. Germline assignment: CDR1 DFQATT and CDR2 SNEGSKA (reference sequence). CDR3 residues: CSARDQAGGIYGYTF. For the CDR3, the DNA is TGCAGTGCTAGAGATCAGGCAGGGGGGATATATGGCTACACCTTC.

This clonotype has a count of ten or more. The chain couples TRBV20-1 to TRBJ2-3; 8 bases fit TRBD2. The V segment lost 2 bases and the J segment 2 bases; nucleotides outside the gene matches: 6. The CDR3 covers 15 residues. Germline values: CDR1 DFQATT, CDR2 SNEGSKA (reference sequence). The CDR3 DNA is TGCAGTGCTAGAATCCCAGCGGGAGACACAGATACGCAGTATTTT. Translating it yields CSARIPAGDTDTQYF.

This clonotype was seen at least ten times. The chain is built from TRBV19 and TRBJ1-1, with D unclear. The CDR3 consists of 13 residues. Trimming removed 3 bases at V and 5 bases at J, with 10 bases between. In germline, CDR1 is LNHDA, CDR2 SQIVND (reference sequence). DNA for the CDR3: TGTGCCAGTAGTATTGAAAGACCAACTGAAGCTTTCTTT. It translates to CASSIERPTEAFF.

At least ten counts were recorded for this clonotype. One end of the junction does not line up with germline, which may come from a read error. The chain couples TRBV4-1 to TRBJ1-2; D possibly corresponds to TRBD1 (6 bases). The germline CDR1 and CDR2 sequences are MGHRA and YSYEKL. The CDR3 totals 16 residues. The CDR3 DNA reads TGTGCCAGCAGCCAAGATCCCTCCACAGGGATCTATGGCTACACCTTC. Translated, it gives CASSQDPSTGIYGYTF.

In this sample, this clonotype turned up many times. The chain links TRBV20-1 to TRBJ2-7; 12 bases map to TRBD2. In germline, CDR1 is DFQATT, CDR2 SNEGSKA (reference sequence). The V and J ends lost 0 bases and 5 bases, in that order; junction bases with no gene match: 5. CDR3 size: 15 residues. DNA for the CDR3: TGCAGTGCTAGAGATCTAGCGGGAGGGCCAAACGAGCAGTACTTC. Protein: CSARDLAGGPNEQYF.

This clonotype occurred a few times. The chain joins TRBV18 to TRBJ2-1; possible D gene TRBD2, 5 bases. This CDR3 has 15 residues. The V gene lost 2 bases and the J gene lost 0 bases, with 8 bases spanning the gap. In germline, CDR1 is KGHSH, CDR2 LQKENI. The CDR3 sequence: CASSPGGFSYNEQFF. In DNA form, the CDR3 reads TGTGCCAGCTCACCAGGCGGGTTCTCCTACAATGAGCAGTTCTTC.

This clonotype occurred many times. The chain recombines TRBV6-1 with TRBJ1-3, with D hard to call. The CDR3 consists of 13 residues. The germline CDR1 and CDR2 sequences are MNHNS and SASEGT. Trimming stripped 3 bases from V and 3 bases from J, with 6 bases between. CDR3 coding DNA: TGTGCCAGCAGTGACGGACTTGGAAACACCATATATTTT. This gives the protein CASSDGLGNTIYF.

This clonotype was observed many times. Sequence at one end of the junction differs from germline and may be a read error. The CDR3 region is CASSLGQTNTGELFF. CDR3 DNA sequence: TGTGCCAGCAGCTTGGGACAGACGAACACCGGGGAGCTGTTTTTT. The rearrangement joins TRBV5-1 to TRBJ2-2, with 7 bases that match TRBD1. The CDR3 is 15 amino acids. Germline loops: CDR1 SGHRS, CDR2 YFSETQ.

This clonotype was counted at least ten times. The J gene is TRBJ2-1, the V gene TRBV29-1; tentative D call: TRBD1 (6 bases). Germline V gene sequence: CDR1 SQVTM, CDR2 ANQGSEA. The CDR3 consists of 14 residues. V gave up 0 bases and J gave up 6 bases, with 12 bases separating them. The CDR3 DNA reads TGCAGCGTTGAAGAACAGGGATATGGCAATGAGCAGTTCTTC. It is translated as CSVEEQGYGNEQFF.

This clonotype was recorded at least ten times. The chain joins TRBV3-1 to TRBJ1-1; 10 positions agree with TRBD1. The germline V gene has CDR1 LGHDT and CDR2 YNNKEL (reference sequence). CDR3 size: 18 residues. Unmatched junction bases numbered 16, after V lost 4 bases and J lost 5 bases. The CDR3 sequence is CASSRSGTGEVRWTEAFF. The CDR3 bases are TGTGCCAGCAGCCGCTCCGGGACAGGGGAAGTAAGATGGACTGAAGCTTTCTTT. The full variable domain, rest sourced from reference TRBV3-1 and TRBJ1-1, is DTAVSQTPKYLVTQMGNDKSIKCEQNLGHDTMYWYKQDSKKFLKIMFSYNNKELIINETVPNRFSPKSPDKAHLNLHINSLELGDSAVYFCASSRSGTGEVRWTEAFFGQGTRLTVV.

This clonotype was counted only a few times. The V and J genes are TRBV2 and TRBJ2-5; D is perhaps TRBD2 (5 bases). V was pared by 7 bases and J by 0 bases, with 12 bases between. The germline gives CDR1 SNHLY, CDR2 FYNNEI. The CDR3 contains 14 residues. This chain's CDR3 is CASKRSGDQETQYF. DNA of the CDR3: TGTGCCAGCAAAAGGAGCGGAGACCAAGAGACCCAGTACTTC. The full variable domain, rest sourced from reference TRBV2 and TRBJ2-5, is EPEVTQTPSHQVTQMGQEVILRCVPISNHLYFYWYRQILGQKVEFLVSFYNNEISEKSEIFDDQFSVERPDGSNFTLKIRSTKLEDSAMYFCASKRSGDQETQYFGPGTRLLVL.

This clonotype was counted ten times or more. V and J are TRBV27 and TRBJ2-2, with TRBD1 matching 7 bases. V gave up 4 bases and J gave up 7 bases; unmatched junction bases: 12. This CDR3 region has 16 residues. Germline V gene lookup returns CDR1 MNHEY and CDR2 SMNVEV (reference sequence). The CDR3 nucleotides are TGTGCCAGCAGTTCACACAGGGGTCCGAGGGACGGGGAGCTGTTTTTT. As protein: CASSSHRGPRDGELFF.